A single sample gave rise to the 27 T cell receptor beta chains below, sequenced in a study of T cell repertoires in cytomegalovirus infection. TCRdb reanalysed the reads using MiXCR and keeps one entry per CDR3 protein. The sample has hundreds of thousands of distinct CDR3 sequences, 35% to 40% seen once. What was sequenced was PBMCs. Every receptor here comes from a human donor in good health (CMV status not recorded). Some clones in this sample may be carry-over from other donors' samples.

A few counts support this clonotype. CDR3 DNA: TGCGCCAGCAGCCAAGAGGGGATATCTGTGACCCAGTACTTC. Its protein is CASSQEGISVTQYF. The chain couples TRBV4-1 to TRBJ2-5; D uncertain. Trimming left V 0 bases short and J 7 bases short, with 12 bases between. The germline gives CDR1 MGHRA, CDR2 YSYEKL. The CDR3 runs to 14 residues.

This clonotype was found a few times. The V and J genes are TRBV20-1 and TRBJ2-7; D is ambiguous. Trimming pared 5 bases from V and 0 bases from J, leaving 11 bases between. Germline lookup yields CDR1 DFQATT and CDR2 SNEGSKA (reference sequence). There are 13 residues in the CDR3. The CDR3 protein is CSALPGDSYEQYF. CDR3 DNA: TGCAGTGCTTTACCAGGTGACTCCTACGAGCAGTACTTC.

The chain links TRBV10-2 to TRBJ1-5; 9 nucleotides agree with TRBD1. Germline-derived CDR1 and CDR2 are WSHSY and SAAADI. The CDR3 spans 15 residues. The junction had 11 bases not matched to a gene; V was cut back by 8 bases and J by 6 bases. This chain's CDR3 is CASRRGQGVFQPQHF. The DNA of the CDR3 is TGCGCCAGCCGGAGGGGACAGGGAGTATTTCAGCCCCAGCATTTT.

This clonotype showed up just a few times. The V call is TRBV11-2, the J call TRBJ2-5; a possible D gene is TRBD2 (6 bases). The germline gives CDR1 SGHAT, CDR2 FQNNGV. V lost 6 bases to trimming and J lost 2 bases, with 19 bases between them. The CDR3 consists of 16 residues. CDR3 loop: CASRAPGLAQQETQYF. The CDR3, as DNA: TGTGCCAGCAGGGCCCCGGGACTCGCCCAGCAAGAGACCCAGTACTTC.

The V and J genes are TRBV4-2 and TRBJ2-7, with D possibly being TRBD1 (6 bases). Trimming pared 0 bases from V and 2 bases from J, leaving 11 bases between. This CDR3 comprises 15 residues. Germline V gene lookup returns CDR1 LGHNA and CDR2 YNFKEQ. The CDR3 region is CASSQEGTPPYEQYF. The DNA of the CDR3 is TGTGCCAGCAGCCAAGAAGGGACACCGCCCTACGAGCAGTACTTC.

The chain uses TRBV25-1 and TRBJ1-1, with a tentative D call TRBD1 (6 bases). The V end lost 6 bases, the J end lost 11 bases, and 16 bases lay between the germline ends. Per germline, CDR1 MGHDK and CDR2 SYGVNS. The CDR3 totals 12 residues. The CDR3 region has the DNA TGTGCCAGCAGGGACAGTCCCGGTTGGGCTTTCTTT. Protein: CASRDSPGWAFF. Looking up the rest from reference TRBV25-1 and TRBJ1-1 gives the full variable domain: EADIYQTPRYLVIGTGKKITLECSQTMGHDKMYWYQQDPGMELHLIHYSYGVNSTEKGDLSSESTVSRIRTEHFPLTLESARPSHTSQYLCASRDSPGWAFFGQGTRLTVV.

The gene calls are TRBV6-6 and TRBJ2-3; TRBD2 agrees at 12 bases. The V and J ends lost 6 bases and 2 bases, in that order; junction bases with no gene match: 9. Germline CDR1 MNHNY, CDR2 SVGAGI (reference sequence). This CDR3 has 17 residues. In nucleotides, the CDR3 is TGTGCCAGCAGGCTAGCGGGGGGGTCCTTTACCACAGATACGCAGTATTTT. Encoded protein: CASRLAGGSFTTDTQYF.

Worth noting for this clonotype: A much larger clone differs from this one at a single base, so this may be a read error. The chain has TRBV7-2 and TRBJ2-7; weak D call: TRBD2 (5 bases). Germline values: CDR1 SGHTA, CDR2 FQGNSA. The CDR3 is made up of 13 amino acids. Here the CDR3 DNA reads TGTTCCAGCAGCCAGTCCGGTCCAGGAGGGCAGTACTTC. Translation: CSSSQSGPGGQYF.

The chain recombines TRBV28 with TRBJ2-7; TRBD2 might be the D (6 bases). Germline V CDR1 and CDR2: MDHEN, SYDVKM. This CDR3 is 14 amino acids long. The V end lost 2 bases, the J end lost 3 bases, and 11 bases lay between the germline ends. The CDR3 loop reads CASSLTGEGYEQYF. Here the CDR3 DNA reads TGTGCCAGCAGTTTAACGGGGGAAGGCTACGAGCAGTACTTC.

The chain's CDR3 is CASSPLPTGELFF. The CDR3 region has the DNA TGTGCCAGCAGCCCACTCCCCACCGGGGAGCTGTTTTTT. This chain connects TRBV7-4 to TRBJ2-2; the D is unclear. The CDR3 consists of 13 residues. V lost 5 bases, J lost 4 bases, and 8 bases lay in between. Germline CDR1 is SGHVT and CDR2 is SQSDAQ.

The rearrangement uses TRBV28 and TRBJ2-1, with 9 bases fitting TRBD1. This CDR3 comprises 16 residues. Germline V gives CDR1 MDHEN, CDR2 SYDVKM. Losses at the gene ends were 6 bases for V and 7 bases for J; bases not matched to a gene: 13. The CDR3 here is CASSLAGTGLDNEQFF. Written as DNA, the CDR3 is TGTGCCAGCAGCCTCGCGGGGACAGGGCTAGATAATGAGCAGTTCTTC.

This clonotype was counted between two and nine times. The chain combines TRBV28 with TRBJ1-2; D uncertain. Germline V gene lookup returns CDR1 MDHEN and CDR2 SYDVKM. The V gene lost 6 bases and the J gene lost 4 bases, with 15 bases spanning the gap. This CDR3 is 14 amino acids long. The DNA for the CDR3 is TGTGCCAGCAGCACCTCGGGCCCGTTCTATGGCTACACCTTC. Its translation is CASSTSGPFYGYTF.

The rearrangement joins TRBV19 to TRBJ2-1, with TRBD2 matching over 10 bases. There are 15 residues in the CDR3. V trimming: 2 bases; J trimming: 7 bases; junction bases outside the gene matches: 5. The germline CDR1 and CDR2 sequences are LNHDA and SQIVND (reference sequence). The CDR3 DNA reads as TGTGCCAGTAGTATACCTAGCGGGAGAAGGAATGAGCAGTTCTTC. Amino acid sequence: CASSIPSGRRNEQFF.

As for this clonotype: An end of the junction differs from the germline gene, which may be a read error. The rearrangement joins TRBV12-3 or TRBV12-4 to TRBJ2-7; D is possibly TRBD1 (7 bases). The CDR3 is made up of 13 amino acids. CDR3 sequence (DNA): TGTGCCAGCAGAGCGACAGGGAGGTACGAGCCGTACTTC. This gives the protein CASRATGRYEPYF.

The chain employs TRBV3-1 and TRBJ2-1; 10 bases line up with TRBD2. From germline, CDR1 is LGHDT and CDR2 YNNKEL (reference sequence). The trim removed 0 bases at V and 5 bases at J, leaving 1 base unmatched. There are 15 residues in the CDR3. CDR3 protein: CASSQDTSGNNEQFF. In nucleotides, the CDR3 is TGTGCCAGCAGCCAAGACACTAGCGGGAACAATGAGCAGTTCTTC.

This clonotype has more than one count but fewer than ten. The chain links TRBV7-3 to TRBJ2-3, with 13 nucleotides matching TRBD2. Germline CDR1 and CDR2: SGHTA and FQGTGA. This CDR3 is 14 amino acids long. V trimming: 4 bases; J trimming: 9 bases; junction bases outside the gene matches: 4. In DNA form, the CDR3 reads TGTGCCAGCAGCTCGGGACTAGCGGGGCAGACGCAGTATTTT. Translating gives CASSSGLAGQTQYF.

This clonotype was seen a few times. This chain connects TRBV28 to TRBJ2-7; D may correspond to TRBD1 or TRBD2 (5 bases each). CDR3 length: 15 amino acids. Germline values: CDR1 MDHEN, CDR2 SYDVKM. Trimming stripped 4 bases from V and 3 bases from J, with 16 bases between. In nucleotides, the CDR3 is TGTGCCAGCAGTTCCCCGGGACGGAGGATCTACGAGCAGTACTTC. This sequence encodes CASSSPGRRIYEQYF.

The chain links TRBV29-1 to TRBJ1-2, with 7 bases matching TRBD1. The junction had 2 bases not matched to a gene; V was cut back by 4 bases and J by 6 bases. CDR3 size: 11 residues. CDR1 is SQVTM and CDR2 is ANQGSEA in the germline V gene. The CDR3 DNA reads TGCAGCGTTGCCAGGGGGGATGGCTACACCTTC. Protein product: CSVARGDGYTF.

Points on this clonotype: The germline gene is not matched at one end of the junction; a read error may be the cause. The CDR3 loop is CASSVTGTVLF. CDR3 bases: TGTGCCAGCAGCGTCACCGGGACAGTCCTCTTC. This chain connects TRBV28 to TRBJ2-7; 7 bases line up with TRBD1. Germline CDR1 is MDHEN and CDR2 is SYDVKM. The CDR3 has 11 residues.

This clonotype was detected a few times. The J gene is TRBJ2-3, the V gene TRBV28, with D possibly being TRBD1 (6 bases). CDR3 length: 15 residues. The germline V and J ends were trimmed by 3 bases and 7 bases, with 17 bases remaining between them. Looked up from germline, CDR1 is MDHEN and CDR2 is SYDVKM. The CDR3 protein is CASSLILGQLNTQYF. CDR3 sequence (DNA): TGTGCCAGCAGTTTGATATTGGGACAACTAAATACGCAGTATTTT.

The V and J genes are TRBV29-1 and TRBJ2-3, with D perhaps matching TRBD2 (6 bases). Germline CDR1 and CDR2: SQVTM and ANQGSEA. This CDR3 is 15 amino acids long. Trimming removed 2 bases at V and 2 bases at J, with 14 bases between. The CDR3 here is CSVELAVAVTDTQYF. The CDR3 bases are TGCAGCGTTGAACTAGCTGTAGCGGTCACAGATACGCAGTATTTT.

This clonotype has just a few counts. The V and J genes are TRBV27 and TRBJ1-5; the D is unclear. Germline V lookup: CDR1 MNHEY, CDR2 SMNVEV (reference sequence). The CDR3 extends over 13 amino acids. The V and J ends lost 8 bases and 1 base respectively, with 9 bases between them. CDR3 in DNA: TGTGCCAGCGGGGAGGGCAGCAATCAGCCCCAGCATTTT. Encoded protein: CASGEGSNQPQHF.

CDR3 coding DNA: TGTGCCAGCAGGGGACAGTTTAATGAAAAACTGTTTTTT. Translated, it gives CASRGQFNEKLFF. V usage is TRBV28 and J usage is TRBJ1-4; 7 nucleotides agree with TRBD1. Germline V gene data show CDR1 as MDHEN and CDR2 as SYDVKM. Trimming at V came to 6 bases and at J to 4 bases, leaving 2 bases not matched to a gene. The CDR3 is made up of 13 amino acids.

This clonotype was seen a single time. The chain carries TRBV28 and TRBJ2-1; D may be TRBD1 or TRBD2 (7 bases each). The CDR3 is made up of 12 amino acids. Germline loops: CDR1 MDHEN, CDR2 SYDVKM. The V and J ends lost 8 bases and 10 bases respectively, with 15 bases between them. The CDR3 protein is CASSRGGLEQFF. In nucleotides, the CDR3 is TGTGCCAGCTCCAGGGGGGGCCTGGAGCAGTTCTTC.

J is TRBJ2-7 and V is TRBV19, with 7 bases that match TRBD2. Germline V gene sequence: CDR1 LNHDA, CDR2 SQIVND (reference sequence). The CDR3 sequence is 16 residues long. With 1 base clipped from V and 1 base from J, the junction kept 7 bases outside the gene matches. The chain's CDR3 is CASSIAAGESSYEQYF. The CDR3 bases are TGTGCCAGTAGTATAGCGGCGGGAGAATCATCCTACGAGCAGTACTTC.

J is TRBJ1-6 and V is TRBV15; 7 bases line up with TRBD1. The CDR3 consists of 16 residues. Trimming removed 2 bases from V and 5 bases from J; junction bases left unmatched: 6. CDR1 and CDR2 (germline): LNHNV, YYDKDF (reference sequence). The CDR3 DNA follows: TGTGCCACCAGCAGAACAGGGGCTCTGCATAATTCACCCCTCCACTTT. It is translated as CATSRTGALHNSPLHF.

J is TRBJ2-1 and V is TRBV11-3, with 8 positions matching TRBD1. The J segment lost 2 bases and the V segment lost 5 bases, leaving 5 bases of the junction unmatched. There are 15 residues in the CDR3. Germline values: CDR1 SGHNT, CDR2 YENEEA. The CDR3 reads CASSAGQATYNEQFF. The CDR3 region has the DNA TGTGCCAGCAGCGCGGGACAGGCGACCTACAATGAGCAGTTCTTC.